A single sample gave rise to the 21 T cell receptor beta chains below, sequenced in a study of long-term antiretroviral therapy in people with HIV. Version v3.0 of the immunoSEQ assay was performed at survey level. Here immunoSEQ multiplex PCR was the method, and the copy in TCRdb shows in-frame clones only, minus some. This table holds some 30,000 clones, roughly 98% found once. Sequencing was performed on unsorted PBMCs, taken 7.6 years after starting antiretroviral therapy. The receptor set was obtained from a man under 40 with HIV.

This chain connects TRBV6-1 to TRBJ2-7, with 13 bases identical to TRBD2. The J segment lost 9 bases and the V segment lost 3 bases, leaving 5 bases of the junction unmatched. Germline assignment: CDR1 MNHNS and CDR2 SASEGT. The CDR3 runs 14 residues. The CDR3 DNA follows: TGTGCCAGCAGTGACTGGACTAGCGGGGGCCCGCAGTACTTC. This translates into CASSDWTSGGPQYF.

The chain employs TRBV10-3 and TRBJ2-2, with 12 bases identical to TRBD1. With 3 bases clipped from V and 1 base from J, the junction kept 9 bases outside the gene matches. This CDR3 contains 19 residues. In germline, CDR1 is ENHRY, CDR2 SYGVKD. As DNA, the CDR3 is TGTGCCATCAGTGACCAACCCGGGACAGGGGGCCAGAACACCGGGGAGCTGTTTTTT. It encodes CAISDQPGTGGQNTGELFF.

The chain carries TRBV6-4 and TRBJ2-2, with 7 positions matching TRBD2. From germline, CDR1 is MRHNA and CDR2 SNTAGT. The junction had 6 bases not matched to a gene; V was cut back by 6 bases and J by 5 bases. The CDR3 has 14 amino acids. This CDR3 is CASSRLAETGELFF. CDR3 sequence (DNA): TGTGCCAGCAGCCGACTAGCAGAGACCGGGGAGCTGTTTTTT.

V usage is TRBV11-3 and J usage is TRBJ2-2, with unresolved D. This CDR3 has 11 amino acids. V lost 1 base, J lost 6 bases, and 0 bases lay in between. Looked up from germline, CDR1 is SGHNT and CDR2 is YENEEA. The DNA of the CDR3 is TGTGCCAGCAGCTTAGCCGGGGAGCTGTTTTTT. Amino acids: CASSLAGELFF.

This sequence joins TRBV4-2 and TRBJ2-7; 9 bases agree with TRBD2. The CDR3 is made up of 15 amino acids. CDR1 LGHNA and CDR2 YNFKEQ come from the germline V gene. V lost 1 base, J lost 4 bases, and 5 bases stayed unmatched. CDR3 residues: CASSQVSGSVYEQYF. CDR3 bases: TGTGCCAGCAGCCAAGTTAGCGGGAGCGTATACGAGCAGTACTTC.

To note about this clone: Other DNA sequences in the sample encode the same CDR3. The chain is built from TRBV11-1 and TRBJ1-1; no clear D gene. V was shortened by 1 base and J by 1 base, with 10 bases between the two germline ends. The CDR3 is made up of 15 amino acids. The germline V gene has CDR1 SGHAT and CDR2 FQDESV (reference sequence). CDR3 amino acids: CASSLEVSENTEAFF. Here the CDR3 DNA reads TGTGCCAGCAGCTTAGAAGTGAGTGAGAACACTGAAGCTTTCTTT. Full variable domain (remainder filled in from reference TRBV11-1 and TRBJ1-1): EAEVAQSPRYKITEKSQAVAFWCDPISGHATLYWYRQILGQGPELLVQFQDESVVDDSQLPKDRFSAERLKGVDSTLKIQPAELGDSAMYLCASSLEVSENTEAFFGQGTRLTVV.

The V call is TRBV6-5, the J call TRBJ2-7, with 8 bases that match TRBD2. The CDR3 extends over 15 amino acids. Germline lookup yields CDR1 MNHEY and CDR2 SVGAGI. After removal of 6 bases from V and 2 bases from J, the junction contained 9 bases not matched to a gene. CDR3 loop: CASRPATSGAYEQYF. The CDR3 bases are TGTGCCAGCAGGCCGGCCACTAGCGGTGCCTACGAGCAGTACTTC.

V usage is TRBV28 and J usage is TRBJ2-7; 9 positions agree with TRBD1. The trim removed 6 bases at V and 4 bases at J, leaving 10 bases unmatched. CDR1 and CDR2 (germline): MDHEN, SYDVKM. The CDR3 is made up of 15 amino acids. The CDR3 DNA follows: TGTGCCAGCAGGGAAACGGGACAGGGCTCGTACGAGCAGTACTTC. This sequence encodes CASRETGQGSYEQYF.

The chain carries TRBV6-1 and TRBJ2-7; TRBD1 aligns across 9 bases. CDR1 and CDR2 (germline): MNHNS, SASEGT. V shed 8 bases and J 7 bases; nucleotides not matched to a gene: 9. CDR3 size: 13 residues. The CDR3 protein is CASDRGVVREQYF. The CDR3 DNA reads TGTGCCAGCGACAGGGGGGTTGTGCGGGAGCAGTACTTC.

CDR3: CASSHAGVNQPQHF. Written as DNA, the CDR3 is TGTGCCAGCAGCCACGCAGGAGTCAATCAGCCCCAGCATTTT. The chain couples TRBV6-6 to TRBJ1-5; D gene unclear. V lost 6 bases, J lost 3 bases, and 12 bases lay in between. The length of the CDR3 is 14 residues. Germline V CDR1 and CDR2: MNHNY, SVGAGI (reference sequence).

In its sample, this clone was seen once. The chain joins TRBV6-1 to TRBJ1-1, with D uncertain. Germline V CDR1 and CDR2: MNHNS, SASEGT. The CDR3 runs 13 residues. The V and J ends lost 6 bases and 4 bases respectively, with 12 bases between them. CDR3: CASSQELFTEAFF. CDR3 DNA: TGTGCCAGCAGCCAGGAATTATTCACTGAAGCTTTCTTT.

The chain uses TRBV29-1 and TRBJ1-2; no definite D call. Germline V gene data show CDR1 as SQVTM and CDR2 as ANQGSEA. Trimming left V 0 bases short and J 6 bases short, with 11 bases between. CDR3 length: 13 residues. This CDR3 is CSVEDRKGNGYTF. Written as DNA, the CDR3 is TGCAGCGTTGAAGATAGGAAAGGTAATGGCTACACCTTC.

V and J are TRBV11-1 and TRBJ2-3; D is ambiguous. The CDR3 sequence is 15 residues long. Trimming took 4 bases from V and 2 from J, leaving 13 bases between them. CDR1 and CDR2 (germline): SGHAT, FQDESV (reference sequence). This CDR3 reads CASSSPPVLTDTQYF. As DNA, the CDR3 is TGTGCCAGCAGCTCCCCTCCGGTACTCACAGATACGCAGTATTTT.

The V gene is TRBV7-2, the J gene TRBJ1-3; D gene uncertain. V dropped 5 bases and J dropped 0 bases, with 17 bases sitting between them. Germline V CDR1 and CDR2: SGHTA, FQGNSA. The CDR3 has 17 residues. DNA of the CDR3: TGTGCCAGCAGCCCGCCTGGCCTACGAGGCTCTGGAAACACCATATATTTT. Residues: CASSPPGLRGSGNTIYF.

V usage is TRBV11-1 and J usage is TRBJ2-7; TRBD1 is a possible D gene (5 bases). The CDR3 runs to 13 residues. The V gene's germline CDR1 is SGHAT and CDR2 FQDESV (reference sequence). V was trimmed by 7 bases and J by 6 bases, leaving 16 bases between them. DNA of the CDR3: TGTGCCAGCAACGGTCAAGGGGTCCGCGAGCAGTACTTC. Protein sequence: CASNGQGVREQYF.

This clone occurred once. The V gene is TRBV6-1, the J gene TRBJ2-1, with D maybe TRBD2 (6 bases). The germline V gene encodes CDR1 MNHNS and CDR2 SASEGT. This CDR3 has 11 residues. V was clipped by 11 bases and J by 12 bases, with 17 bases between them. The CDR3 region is CAGGTRGLQFF. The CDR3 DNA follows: TGTGCCGGGGGGACCCGGGGGTTGCAGTTCTTC.

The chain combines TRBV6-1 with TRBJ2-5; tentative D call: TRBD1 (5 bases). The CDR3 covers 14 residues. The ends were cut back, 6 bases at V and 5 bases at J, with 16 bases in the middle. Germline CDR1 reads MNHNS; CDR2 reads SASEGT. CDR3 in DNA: TGTGCCAGCAGCCGCAGTAGGGCAGGGGAGACCCAGTACTTC. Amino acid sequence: CASSRSRAGETQYF.

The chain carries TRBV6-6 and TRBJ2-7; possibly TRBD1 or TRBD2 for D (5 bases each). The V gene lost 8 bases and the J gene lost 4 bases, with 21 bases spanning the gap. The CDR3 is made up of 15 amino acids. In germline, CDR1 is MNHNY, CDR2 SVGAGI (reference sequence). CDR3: CASGHVRDGFYEQYF. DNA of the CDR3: TGTGCCAGCGGTCACGTGAGGGACGGATTTTACGAGCAGTACTTC.

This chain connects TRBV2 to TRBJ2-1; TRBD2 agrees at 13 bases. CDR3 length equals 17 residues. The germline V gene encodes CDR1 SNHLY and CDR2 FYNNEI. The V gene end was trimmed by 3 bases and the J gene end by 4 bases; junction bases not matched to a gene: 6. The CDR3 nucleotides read TGTGCCAGCAGTGAGGGAAGGACTAGCGGGAGTTACAATGAGCAGTTCTTC. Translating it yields CASSEGRTSGSYNEQFF.

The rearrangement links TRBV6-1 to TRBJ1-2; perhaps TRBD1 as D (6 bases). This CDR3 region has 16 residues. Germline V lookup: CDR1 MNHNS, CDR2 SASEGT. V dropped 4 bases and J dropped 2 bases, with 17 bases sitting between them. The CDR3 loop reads CASSAREGGWNYGYTF. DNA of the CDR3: TGTGCCAGCAGTGCAAGAGAGGGGGGGTGGAACTATGGCTACACCTTC.

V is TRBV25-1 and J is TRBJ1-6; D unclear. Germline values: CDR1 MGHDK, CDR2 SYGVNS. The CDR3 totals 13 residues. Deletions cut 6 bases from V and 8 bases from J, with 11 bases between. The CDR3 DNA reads TGTGCCAGCAGGGGGTGGAGAGATTCACCCCTCCACTTT. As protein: CASRGWRDSPLHF.